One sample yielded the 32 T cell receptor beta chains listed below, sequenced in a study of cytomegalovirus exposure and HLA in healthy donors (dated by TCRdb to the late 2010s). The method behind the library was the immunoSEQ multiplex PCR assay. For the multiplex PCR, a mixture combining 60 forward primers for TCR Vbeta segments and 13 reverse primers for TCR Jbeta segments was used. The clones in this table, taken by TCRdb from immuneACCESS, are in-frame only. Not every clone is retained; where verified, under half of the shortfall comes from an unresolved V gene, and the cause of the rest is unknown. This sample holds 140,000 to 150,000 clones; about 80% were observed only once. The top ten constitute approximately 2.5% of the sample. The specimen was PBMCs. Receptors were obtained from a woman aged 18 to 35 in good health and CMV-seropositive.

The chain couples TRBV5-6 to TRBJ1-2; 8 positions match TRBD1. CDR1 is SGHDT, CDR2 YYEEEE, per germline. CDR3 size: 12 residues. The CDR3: CATRGLDYGYTF. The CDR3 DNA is TGTGCGACCAGGGGGCTGGACTATGGCTACACCTTC.

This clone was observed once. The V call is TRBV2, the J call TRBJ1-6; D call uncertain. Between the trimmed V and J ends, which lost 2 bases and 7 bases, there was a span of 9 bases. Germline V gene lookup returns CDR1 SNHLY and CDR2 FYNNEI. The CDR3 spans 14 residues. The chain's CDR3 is CASSESGGNSPLHF. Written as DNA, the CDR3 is TGTGCCAGCAGTGAATCCGGAGGGAATTCACCCCTCCACTTT.

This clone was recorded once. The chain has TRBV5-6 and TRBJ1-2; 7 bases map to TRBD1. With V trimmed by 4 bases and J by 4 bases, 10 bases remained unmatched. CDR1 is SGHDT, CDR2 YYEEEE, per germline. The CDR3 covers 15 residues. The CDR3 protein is CASSRPGQIFYGYTF. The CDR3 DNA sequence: TGTGCCAGCAGCAGACCGGGACAGATTTTCTATGGCTACACCTTC.

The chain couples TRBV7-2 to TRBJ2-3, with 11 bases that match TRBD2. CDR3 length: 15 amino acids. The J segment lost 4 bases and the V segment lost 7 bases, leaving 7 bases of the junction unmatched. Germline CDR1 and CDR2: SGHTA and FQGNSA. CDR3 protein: CASTLTSGVADTQYF. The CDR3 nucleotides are TGTGCCAGCACCTTGACTAGCGGGGTCGCAGATACGCAGTATTTT. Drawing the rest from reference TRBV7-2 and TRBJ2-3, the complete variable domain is GAGVSQSPSNKVTEKGKDVELRCDPISGHTALYWYRQSLGQGLEFLIYFQGNSAPDKSGLPSDRFSAERTGGSVSTLTIQRTQQEDSAVYLCASTLTSGVADTQYFGPGTRLTVL.

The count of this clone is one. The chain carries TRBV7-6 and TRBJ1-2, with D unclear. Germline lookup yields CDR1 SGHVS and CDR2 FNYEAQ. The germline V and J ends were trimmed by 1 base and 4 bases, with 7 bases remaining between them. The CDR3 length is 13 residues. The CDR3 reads CASSLGGSYGYTF. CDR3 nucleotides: TGTGCCAGCAGCTTAGGAGGGTCCTATGGCTACACCTTC.

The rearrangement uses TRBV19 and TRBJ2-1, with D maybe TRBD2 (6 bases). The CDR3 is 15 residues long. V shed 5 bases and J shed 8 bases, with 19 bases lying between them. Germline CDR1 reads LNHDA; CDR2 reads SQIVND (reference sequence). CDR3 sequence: CASSPGQGGFDEQFF. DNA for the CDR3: TGTGCCAGTAGTCCGGGGCAGGGAGGTTTCGATGAGCAGTTCTTC. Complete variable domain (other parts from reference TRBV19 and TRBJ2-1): DGGITQSPKYLFRKEGQNVTLSCEQNLNHDAMYWYRQDPGQGLRLIYYSQIVNDFQKGDIAEGYSVSREKKESFPLTVTSAQKNPTAFYLCASSPGQGGFDEQFFGPGTRLTVL.

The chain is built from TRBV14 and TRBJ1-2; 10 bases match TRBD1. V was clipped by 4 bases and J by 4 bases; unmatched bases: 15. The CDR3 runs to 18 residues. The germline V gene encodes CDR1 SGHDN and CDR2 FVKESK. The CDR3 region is CASSPPLGDRGRGYGYTF. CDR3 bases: TGTGCCAGCAGCCCCCCCTTAGGAGACAGGGGGCGCGGCTATGGCTACACCTTC.

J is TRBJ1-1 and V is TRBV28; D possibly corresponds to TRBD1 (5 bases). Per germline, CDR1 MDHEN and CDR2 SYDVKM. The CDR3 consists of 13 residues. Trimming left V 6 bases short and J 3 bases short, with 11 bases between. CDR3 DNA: TGTGCCAGCAGGGGGCTACTGGACACTGAAGCTTTCTTT. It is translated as CASRGLLDTEAFF.

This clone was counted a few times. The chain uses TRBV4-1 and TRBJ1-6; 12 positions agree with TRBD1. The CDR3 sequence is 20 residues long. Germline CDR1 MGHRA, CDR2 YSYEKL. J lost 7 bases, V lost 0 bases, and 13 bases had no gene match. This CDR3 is CASSQDRGQGAWNGNSPLHF. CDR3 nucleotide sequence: TGCGCCAGCAGCCAAGATAGGGGACAGGGGGCCTGGAATGGGAATTCACCCCTCCACTTT.

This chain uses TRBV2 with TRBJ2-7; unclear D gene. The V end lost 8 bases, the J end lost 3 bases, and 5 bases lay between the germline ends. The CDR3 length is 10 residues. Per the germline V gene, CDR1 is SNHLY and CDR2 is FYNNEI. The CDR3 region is CASSNYEQYF. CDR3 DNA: TGTGCCAGCTCAAACTACGAGCAGTACTTC.

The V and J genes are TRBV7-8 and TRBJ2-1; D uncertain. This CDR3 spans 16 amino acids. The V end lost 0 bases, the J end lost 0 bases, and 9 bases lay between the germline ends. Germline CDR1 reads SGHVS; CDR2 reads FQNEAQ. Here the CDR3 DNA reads TGTGCCAGCAGCTTAGCGCTCCTAAGCTCCTACAATGAGCAGTTCTTC. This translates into CASSLALLSSYNEQFF.

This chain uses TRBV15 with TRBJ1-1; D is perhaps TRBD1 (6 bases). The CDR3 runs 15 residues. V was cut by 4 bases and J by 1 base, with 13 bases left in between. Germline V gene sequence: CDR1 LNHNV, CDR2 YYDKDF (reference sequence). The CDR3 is CATSTLQGANTEAFF. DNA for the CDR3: TGTGCCACCAGCACTTTACAGGGTGCGAACACTGAAGCTTTCTTT.

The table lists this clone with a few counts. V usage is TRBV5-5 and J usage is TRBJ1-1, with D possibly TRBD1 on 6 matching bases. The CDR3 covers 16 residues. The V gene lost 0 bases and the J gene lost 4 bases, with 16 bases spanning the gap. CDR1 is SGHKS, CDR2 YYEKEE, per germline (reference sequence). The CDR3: CASSLVTGSGTTEAFF. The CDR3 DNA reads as TGTGCCAGCAGCTTGGTTACAGGGTCAGGTACCACTGAAGCTTTCTTT.

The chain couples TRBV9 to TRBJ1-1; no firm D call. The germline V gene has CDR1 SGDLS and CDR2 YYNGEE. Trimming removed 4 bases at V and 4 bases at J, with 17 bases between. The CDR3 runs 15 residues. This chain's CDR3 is CASSLGGGKGTEAFF. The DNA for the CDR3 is TGTGCCAGCAGCTTAGGAGGAGGGAAGGGCACTGAAGCTTTCTTT.

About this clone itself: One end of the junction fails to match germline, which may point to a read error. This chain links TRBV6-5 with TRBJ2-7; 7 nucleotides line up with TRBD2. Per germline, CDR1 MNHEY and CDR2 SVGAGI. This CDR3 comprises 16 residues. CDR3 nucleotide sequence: TGTGCCAGCAGTTACGACCTAGCGGCGATCGCCTACGAGCGGTACTTC. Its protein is CASSYDLAAIAYERYF.

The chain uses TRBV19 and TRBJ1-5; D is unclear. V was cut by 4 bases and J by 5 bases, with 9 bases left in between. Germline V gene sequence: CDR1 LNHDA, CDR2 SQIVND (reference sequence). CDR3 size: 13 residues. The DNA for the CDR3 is TGTGCCAGTAGTAGCAGAAGTTATCAGCCCCAGCATTTT. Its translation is CASSSRSYQPQHF.

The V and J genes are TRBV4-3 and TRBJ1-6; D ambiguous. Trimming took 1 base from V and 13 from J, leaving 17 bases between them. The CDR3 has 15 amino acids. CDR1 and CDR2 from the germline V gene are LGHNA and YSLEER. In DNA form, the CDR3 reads TGCGCCAGCAGCCAAGCGGTCGAGGGTGGAACGCCCCTCCACTTT. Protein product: CASSQAVEGGTPLHF.

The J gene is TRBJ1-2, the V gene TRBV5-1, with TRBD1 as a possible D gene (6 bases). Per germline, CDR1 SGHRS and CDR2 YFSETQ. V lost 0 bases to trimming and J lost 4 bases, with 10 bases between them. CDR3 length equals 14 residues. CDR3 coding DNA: TGCGCCAGCAGCTTGGCAGGGGTTGGCTATGGCTACACCTTC. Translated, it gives CASSLAGVGYGYTF.

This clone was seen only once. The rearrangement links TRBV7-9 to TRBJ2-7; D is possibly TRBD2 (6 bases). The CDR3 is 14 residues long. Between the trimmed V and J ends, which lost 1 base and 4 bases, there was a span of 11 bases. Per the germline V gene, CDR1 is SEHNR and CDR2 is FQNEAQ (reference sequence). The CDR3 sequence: CASSLGGNRYEQYF. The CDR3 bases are TGTGCCAGCAGCTTAGGCGGGAATCGTTACGAGCAGTACTTC.

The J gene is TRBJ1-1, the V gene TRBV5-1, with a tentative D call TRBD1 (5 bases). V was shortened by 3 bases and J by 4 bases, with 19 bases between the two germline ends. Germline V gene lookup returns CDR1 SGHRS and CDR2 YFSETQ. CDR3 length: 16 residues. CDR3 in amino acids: CASSSRGGGVSTEAFF. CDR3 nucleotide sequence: TGCGCCAGCAGCTCCCGGGGCGGCGGGGTGAGCACTGAAGCTTTCTTT.

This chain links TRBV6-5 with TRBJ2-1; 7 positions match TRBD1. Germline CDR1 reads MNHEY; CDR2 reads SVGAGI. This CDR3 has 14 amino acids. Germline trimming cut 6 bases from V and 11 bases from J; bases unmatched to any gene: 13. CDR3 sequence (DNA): TGTGCCAGCAGCGGGTACGGGGACAGCAACAAGCAGTTCTTC. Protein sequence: CASSGYGDSNKQFF.

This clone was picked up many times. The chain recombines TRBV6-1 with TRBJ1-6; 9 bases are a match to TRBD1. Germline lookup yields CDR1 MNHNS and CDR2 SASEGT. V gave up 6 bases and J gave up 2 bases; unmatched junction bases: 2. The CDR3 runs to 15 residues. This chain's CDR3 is CASRDRGTYNSPLHF. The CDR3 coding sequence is TGTGCCAGCAGGGACAGGGGAACCTATAATTCACCCCTCCACTTT.

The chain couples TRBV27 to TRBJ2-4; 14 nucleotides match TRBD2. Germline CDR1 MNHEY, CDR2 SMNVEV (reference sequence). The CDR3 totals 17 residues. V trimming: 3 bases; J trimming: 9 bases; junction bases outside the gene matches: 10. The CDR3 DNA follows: TGTGCCAGCAGTTTTGGGACTAGCGGGGGCTCCCGGGGCATTCAGTACTTC. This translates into CASSFGTSGGSRGIQYF.

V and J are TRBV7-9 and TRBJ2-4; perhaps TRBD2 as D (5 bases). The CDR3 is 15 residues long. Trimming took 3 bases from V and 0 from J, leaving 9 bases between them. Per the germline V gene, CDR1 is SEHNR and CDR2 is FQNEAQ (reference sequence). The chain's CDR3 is CASSLGGLAKNIQYF. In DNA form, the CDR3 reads TGTGCCAGCAGCTTGGGTGGACTAGCCAAAAACATTCAGTACTTC.

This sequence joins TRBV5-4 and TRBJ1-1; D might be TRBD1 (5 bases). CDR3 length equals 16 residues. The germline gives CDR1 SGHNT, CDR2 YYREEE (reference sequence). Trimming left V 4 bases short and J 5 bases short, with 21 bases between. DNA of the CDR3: TGTGCCAGCAGCCAGCCCCTTCAGGGCCTGGGGACTGAAGCTTTCTTT. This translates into CASSQPLQGLGTEAFF.

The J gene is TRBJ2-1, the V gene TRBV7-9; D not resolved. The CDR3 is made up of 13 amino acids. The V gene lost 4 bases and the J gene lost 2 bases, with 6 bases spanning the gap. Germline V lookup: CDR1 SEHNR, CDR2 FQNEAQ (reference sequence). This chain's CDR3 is CASSSLAYNEQFF. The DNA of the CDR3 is TGTGCCAGCAGCTCCCTAGCCTACAATGAGCAGTTCTTC.

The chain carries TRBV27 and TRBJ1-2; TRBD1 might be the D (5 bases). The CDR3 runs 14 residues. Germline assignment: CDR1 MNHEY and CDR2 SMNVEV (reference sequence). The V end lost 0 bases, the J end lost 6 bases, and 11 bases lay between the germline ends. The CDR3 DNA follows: TGTGCCAGCAGTTTATCAGGCAGGGTGAATGGCTACACCTTC. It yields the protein CASSLSGRVNGYTF.

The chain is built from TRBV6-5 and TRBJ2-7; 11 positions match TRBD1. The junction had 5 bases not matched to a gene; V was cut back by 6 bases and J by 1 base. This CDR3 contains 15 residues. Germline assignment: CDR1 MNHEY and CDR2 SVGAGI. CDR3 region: CASSGGTGGSYEQYF. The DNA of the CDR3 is TGTGCCAGCAGCGGCGGGACAGGGGGGTCCTACGAGCAGTACTTC.

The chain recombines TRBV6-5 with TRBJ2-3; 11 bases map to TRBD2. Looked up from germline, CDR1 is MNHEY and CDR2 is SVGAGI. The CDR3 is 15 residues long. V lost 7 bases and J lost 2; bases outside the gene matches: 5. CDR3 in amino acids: CASNPSGGPTDTQYF. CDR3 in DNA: TGTGCCAGCAACCCTAGCGGGGGGCCCACAGATACGCAGTATTTT.

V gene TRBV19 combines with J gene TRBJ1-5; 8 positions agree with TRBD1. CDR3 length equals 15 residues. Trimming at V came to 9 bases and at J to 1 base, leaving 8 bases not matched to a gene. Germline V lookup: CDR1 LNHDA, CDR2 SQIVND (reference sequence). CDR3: CASLTRTGSNQPQHF. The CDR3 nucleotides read TGTGCCAGCTTGACCCGGACAGGGAGCAATCAGCCCCAGCATTTT.

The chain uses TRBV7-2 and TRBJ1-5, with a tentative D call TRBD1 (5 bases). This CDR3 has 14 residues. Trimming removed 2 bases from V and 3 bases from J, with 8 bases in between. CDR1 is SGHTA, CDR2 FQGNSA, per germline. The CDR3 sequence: CASSLQGNNQPQHF. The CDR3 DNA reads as TGTGCCAGCAGCTTACAGGGAAACAATCAGCCCCAGCATTTT.

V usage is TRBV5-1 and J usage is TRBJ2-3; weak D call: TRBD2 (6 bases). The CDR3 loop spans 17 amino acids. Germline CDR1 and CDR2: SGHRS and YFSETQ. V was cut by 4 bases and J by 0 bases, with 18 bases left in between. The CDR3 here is CASSRRGTDSSTDTQYF. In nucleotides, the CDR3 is TGCGCCAGCAGCCGACGCGGGACGGATTCTAGCACAGATACGCAGTATTTT.